This T cell receptor beta chain stems from a study of T cell changes during pregnancy in multiple sclerosis. Using immunoSEQ multiplex PCR, the repertoire was profiled, and TCRdb retains in-frame clones only, with some absent. Of approximately 66,000 clones in the sample, roughly nine tenths are singletons; the top ten hold roughly 5.2%. The trim removed 4 bases at V and 1 base at J, leaving 6 bases unmatched. Germline V gives CDR1 GTSNPN, CDR2 SVGIG (reference sequence). The CDR3 has 14 residues. This clone was recorded once. The J gene is TRBJ1-1, the V gene TRBV30; 7 bases map to TRBD1. The sequence was obtained from a female donor with multiple sclerosis, enrolled in a pregnancy study. Sample: CD8+ T cells from peripheral blood mononuclear cells, taken before pregnancy. CDR3 sequence: CAWTSGTENTEAFF. The CDR3 nucleotides are TGTGCCTGGACCTCCGGGACAGAGAACACTGAAGCTTTCTTT.